This passage covers 28 T cell receptor beta chains from one sample sequenced in a study of glioma-infiltrating T cells after dendritic cell vaccination. Using immunoSEQ multiplex PCR, the repertoire was profiled, and TCRdb retains in-frame clones only, with some absent. The sample consists of some 70,000 clones, 81% of them appearing once. The material was blood, obtained before dendritic cell vaccination. These receptor sequences come from a human donor with glioblastoma.

The V and J genes are TRBV7-6 and TRBJ2-1; TRBD2 is a possible D gene (5 bases). The V and J ends lost 0 bases and 8 bases respectively, with 8 bases between them. This CDR3 region has 13 residues. The germline gives CDR1 SGHVS, CDR2 FNYEAQ. CDR3 in amino acids: CASSLARGHEQFF. CDR3 nucleotides: TGTGCCAGCAGCTTAGCCCGGGGTCATGAGCAGTTCTTC.

The V gene is TRBV5-1, the J gene TRBJ2-7, with TRBD2 matching over 7 bases. Trimming cost V 4 bases and J 0 bases; bases outside gene matches: 7. CDR3 size: 15 residues. Germline CDR1 SGHRS, CDR2 YFSETQ. The CDR3 DNA is TGCGCCAGCAGCGAGCTAGCGGACGGCTCCTACGAGCAGTACTTC. It specifies CASSELADGSYEQYF.

The rearrangement links TRBV7-8 to TRBJ1-2; tentatively, D is TRBD1 (6 bases). V was clipped by 5 bases and J by 5 bases, with 15 bases between them. The CDR3 has 14 amino acids. The V gene's germline CDR1 is SGHVS and CDR2 FQNEAQ. CDR3: CASSVREGVYGYTF. The DNA for the CDR3 is TGTGCCAGCAGCGTTAGGGAGGGGGTTTATGGCTACACCTTC.

To note about this clone: The same CDR3 arises from other DNA sequences in this sample as well. This chain uses TRBV29-1 with TRBJ1-1; 10 bases are shared with TRBD1. J gave up 1 base and V 1 base, and 3 bases lay outside the gene matches. CDR1 and CDR2 (germline): SQVTM, ANQGSEA. CDR3 length equals 15 residues. The CDR3 DNA reads TGCAGCGTTGAAGGAGGGACAGGGGAGAACACTGAAGCTTTCTTT. It encodes CSVEGGTGENTEAFF.

This chain connects TRBV6-4 to TRBJ2-3; D might be TRBD2 (7 bases). The germline V and J ends were trimmed by 6 bases and 7 bases, with 11 bases remaining between them. Germline V lookup: CDR1 MRHNA, CDR2 SNTAGT. CDR3 length equals 12 residues. The DNA for the CDR3 is TGTGCCAGCAGCCCGGGGGGCAATACGCAGTATTTT. Translated, it gives CASSPGGNTQYF.

This chain connects TRBV6-5 to TRBJ1-5; 8 bases match TRBD1. Germline loops: CDR1 MNHEY, CDR2 SVGAGI. The CDR3 runs 15 residues. With V trimmed by 6 bases and J by 1 base, 5 bases remained unmatched. The CDR3 loop reads CASSSGGWSNQPQHF. The DNA of the CDR3 is TGTGCCAGCAGCTCAGGGGGCTGGAGCAATCAGCCCCAGCATTTT.

The rearrangement uses TRBV7-3 and TRBJ2-7; 9 nucleotides match TRBD1. Germline V gene lookup returns CDR1 SGHTA and CDR2 FQGTGA. Trimming removed 4 bases from V and 5 bases from J; junction bases left unmatched: 6. This CDR3 is 14 amino acids long. CDR3 in amino acids: CASSWSGQGDEQYF. The CDR3 bases are TGTGCCAGCAGCTGGTCGGGACAGGGTGACGAGCAGTACTTC.

V usage is TRBV6-4 and J usage is TRBJ2-1; D gene uncertain. The CDR3 covers 15 residues. CDR1 is MRHNA and CDR2 is SNTAGT in the germline V gene. V lost 5 bases and J 4 bases, leaving 15 bases between the germline ends. Here the CDR3 reads CASSRSHEPYNEQFF. Written as DNA, the CDR3 is TGTGCCAGCAGTCGAAGCCATGAGCCTTACAATGAGCAGTTCTTC.

This clone was seen once. The V call is TRBV4-1, the J call TRBJ2-1; TRBD1 is a possible D gene (7 bases). This CDR3 spans 15 amino acids. V was shortened by 1 base and J by 6 bases, with 13 bases between the two germline ends. Germline CDR1 MGHRA, CDR2 YSYEKL. The CDR3 DNA reads as TGCGCCAGCAGCCAAGTTAACAGGGGAGGCAATGAGCAGTTCTTC. Translating gives CASSQVNRGGNEQFF.

The gene calls are TRBV6-6 and TRBJ1-2, with unresolved D. The CDR3 sequence is 13 residues long. V was clipped by 2 bases and J by 8 bases, with 12 bases between them. Per germline, CDR1 MNHNY and CDR2 SVGAGI (reference sequence). DNA of the CDR3: TGTGCCAGCAGTTACAACTCCGAGGGCGGCTACACCTTC. Translation: CASSYNSEGGYTF.

V gene TRBV20-1 combines with J gene TRBJ2-3, with 8 bases matching TRBD1. With V trimmed by 3 bases and J by 9 bases, 2 bases remained unmatched. CDR1 is DFQATT and CDR2 is SNEGSKA in the germline V gene (reference sequence). This CDR3 contains 11 residues. This chain's CDR3 is CSARDRVTQYF. CDR3 coding DNA: TGCAGTGCTAGGGACAGGGTCACGCAGTATTTT.

J is TRBJ1-6 and V is TRBV7-3; a possible D gene is TRBD1 (5 bases). Germline assignment: CDR1 SGHTA and CDR2 FQGTGA. V was pared by 0 bases and J by 6 bases, with 6 bases between. This CDR3 has 14 amino acids. Here the CDR3 reads CASSLTGANSPLHF. In DNA, the CDR3 is TGTGCCAGCAGCTTAACAGGGGCTAATTCACCCCTCCACTTT.

J is TRBJ1-2 and V is TRBV19, with a possible D match to TRBD1 (5 bases). This CDR3 region has 15 residues. Between the trimmed V and J ends, which lost 4 bases and 5 bases, there was a span of 17 bases. From germline, CDR1 is LNHDA and CDR2 SQIVND (reference sequence). DNA for the CDR3: TGTGCCAGTAGTAAAACAGGCAACTCGGAGTATGGCTACACCTTC. It translates to CASSKTGNSEYGYTF. Full variable domain (remainder filled in from reference TRBV19 and TRBJ1-2): DGGITQSPKYLFRKEGQNVTLSCEQNLNHDAMYWYRQDPGQGLRLIYYSQIVNDFQKGDIAEGYSVSREKKESFPLTVTSAQKNPTAFYLCASSKTGNSEYGYTFGSGTRLTVV.

This chain uses TRBV6-1 with TRBJ1-1; D is perhaps TRBD1 (5 bases). V was pared by 5 bases and J by 2 bases, with 15 bases between. The CDR3 has 15 amino acids. Looked up from germline, CDR1 is MNHNS and CDR2 is SASEGT. The CDR3 DNA reads as TGTGCCAGCAGTCTTAGTGGGGGGTACAACACTGAAGCTTTCTTT. It specifies CASSLSGGYNTEAFF.

CDR3 sequence: CASSPNSGGAYEQYF. As DNA, the CDR3 is TGTGCCAGCTCACCAAATTCGGGGGGGGCCTACGAGCAGTACTTC. This chain uses TRBV18 with TRBJ2-7; 8 positions match TRBD2. Germline V gene sequence: CDR1 KGHSH, CDR2 LQKENI. V dropped 2 bases and J dropped 2; count of bases not matched to a gene: 5. This CDR3 has 15 residues.

V is TRBV7-9 and J is TRBJ2-7; 8 bases agree with TRBD1. Germline V gives CDR1 SEHNR, CDR2 FQNEAQ (reference sequence). This CDR3 region has 17 residues. The J segment lost 0 bases and the V segment lost 0 bases, leaving 7 bases of the junction unmatched. The CDR3: CASSLAADRVSSYEQYF. In DNA, the CDR3 is TGTGCCAGCAGCTTAGCGGCGGACAGGGTCTCCTCCTACGAGCAGTACTTC.

The chain combines TRBV28 with TRBJ1-4, with 12 bases identical to TRBD1. Germline V CDR1 and CDR2: MDHEN, SYDVKM. J lost 7 bases, V lost 5 bases, and 17 bases had no gene match. The CDR3 is made up of 19 amino acids. The DNA of the CDR3 is TGTGCCAGCAGTCCTGTCTGGGACAGGGGGCTTGGGTCGGGTGAAAAACTGTTTTTT. Translating gives CASSPVWDRGLGSGEKLFF.

This rearrangement joins TRBV19 to TRBJ2-2, with 15 bases that match TRBD2. CDR1 and CDR2 (germline): LNHDA, SQIVND (reference sequence). The trim removed 3 bases at V and 6 bases at J, leaving 2 bases unmatched. The CDR3 runs to 16 residues. CDR3 in DNA: TGTGCCAGTAGTATGGGACTAGCGGGGGGCCCCGGGGAGCTGTTTTTT. Protein sequence: CASSMGLAGGPGELFF.

The V and J genes are TRBV5-6 and TRBJ1-2; TRBD1 matches 7 bases. The J segment lost 1 base and the V segment lost 4 bases, leaving 13 bases of the junction unmatched. The germline CDR1 and CDR2 sequences are SGHDT and YYEEEE. This CDR3 has 17 residues. In DNA form, the CDR3 reads TGTGCCAGCAGCACCCGCCCAGGGACAGCCTATAACTATGGCTACACCTTC. Translation: CASSTRPGTAYNYGYTF. The full variable domain, completed using reference TRBV5-6 and TRBJ1-2, is DAGVTQSPTHLIKTRGQQVTLRCSPKSGHDTVSWYQQALGQGPQFIFQYYEEEERQRGNFPDRFSGHQFPNYSSELNVNALLLGDSALYLCASSTRPGTAYNYGYTFGSGTRLTVV.

The J gene is TRBJ1-2, the V gene TRBV29-1; D possibly corresponds to TRBD1 (5 bases). The germline V gene encodes CDR1 SQVTM and CDR2 ANQGSEA. V was pared by 3 bases and J by 0 bases, with 11 bases between. This CDR3 spans 14 amino acids. This CDR3 is CSVDGRGPNYGYTF. CDR3 DNA: TGCAGCGTTGATGGGAGGGGACCTAACTATGGCTACACCTTC.

Only one count was recorded for this clone. The chain couples TRBV5-1 to TRBJ2-5; 8 bases align to TRBD2. The CDR3 runs to 16 residues. V shed 5 bases and J 1 base; nucleotides not matched to a gene: 10. Germline V gene sequence: CDR1 SGHRS, CDR2 YFSETQ. The CDR3, as DNA: TGCGCCAGCAGTATGGCGGGGGGCAACCTCCAAGAGACCCAGTACTTC. Its protein product is CASSMAGGNLQETQYF. Based on the CDR3 plus reference TRBV5-1 and TRBJ2-5, the full variable domain is KAGVTQTPRYLIKTRGQQVTLSCSPISGHRSVSWYQQTPGQGLQFLFEYFSETQRNKGNFPGRFSGRQFSNSRSEMNVSTLELGDSALYLCASSMAGGNLQETQYFGPGTRLLVL.

The chain has TRBV7-3 and TRBJ2-3, with 8 positions matching TRBD2. The germline CDR1 and CDR2 sequences are SGHTA and FQGTGA. With V trimmed by 2 bases and J by 3 bases, 1 base remained unmatched. The CDR3 contains 14 residues. The CDR3 region is CASSLLAGTDTQYF. CDR3 nucleotide sequence: TGTGCCAGCAGCTTATTAGCGGGGACAGATACGCAGTATTTT.

The chain carries TRBV4-1 and TRBJ1-6, with 9 bases that match TRBD1. The CDR3 totals 16 residues. Germline V lookup: CDR1 MGHRA, CDR2 YSYEKL. V lost 0 bases and J lost 7; bases outside the gene matches: 4. The CDR3 sequence is CASSQDPGTGNSPLHF. The CDR3 DNA reads as TGCGCCAGCAGCCAAGATCCCGGGACAGGGAATTCACCCCTCCACTTT.

The gene calls are TRBV27 and TRBJ2-3; a possible D gene is TRBD2 (6 bases). The CDR3 length is 13 residues. Germline lookup yields CDR1 MNHEY and CDR2 SMNVEV (reference sequence). V dropped 8 bases and J dropped 2 bases, with 11 bases sitting between them. The CDR3 region has the DNA TGTGCCAGCTGGGGACTTAACACAGATACGCAGTATTTT. Its translation: CASWGLNTDTQYF.

Notes on this clone: The same CDR3 can be traced to other DNA sequences in this sample. The rearrangement joins TRBV5-1 to TRBJ1-6; D is possibly TRBD1 (6 bases). Germline V CDR1 and CDR2: SGHRS, YFSETQ. V shed 0 bases and J shed 7 bases, with 11 bases lying between them. The CDR3 has 15 residues. This CDR3 is CASSLAGQLNSPLHF. The CDR3 DNA is TGCGCCAGCAGCTTGGCAGGACAGTTAAATTCACCCCTCCACTTT.

This chain connects TRBV9 to TRBJ1-1; TRBD1 matches 11 bases. The CDR3 length is 15 residues. Germline CDR1 and CDR2: SGDLS and YYNGEE. V trimming: 2 bases; J trimming: 10 bases; junction bases outside the gene matches: 10. The CDR3, as DNA: TGTGCCAGCAGCGTCCTGGACAGGGGGCTAATAGGAGCTTTCTTT. Residues: CASSVLDRGLIGAFF. Full variable domain (outside the CDR3, taken from reference TRBV9 and TRBJ1-1): DSGVTQTPKHLITATGQRVTLRCSPRSGDLSVYWYQQSLDQGLQFLIQYYNGEERAKGNILERFSAQQFPDLHSELNLSSLELGDSALYFCASSVLDRGLIGAFFGQGTRLTVV.

This sequence joins TRBV5-1 and TRBJ1-4, with D perhaps TRBD1 (6 bases). This CDR3 is 14 amino acids long. V dropped 1 base and J dropped 7 bases, with 11 bases sitting between them. In germline, CDR1 is SGHRS, CDR2 YFSETQ. The CDR3 loop is CASSLRQAGEKLFF. For the CDR3, the DNA is TGCGCCAGCAGCTTGAGACAGGCGGGTGAAAAACTGTTTTTT.

This sequence joins TRBV2 and TRBJ1-2; 8 bases line up with TRBD1. This CDR3 contains 15 residues. Germline trimming cut 7 bases from V and 12 bases from J; bases unmatched to any gene: 19. Germline CDR1 is SNHLY and CDR2 is FYNNEI. The CDR3 DNA follows: TGTGCCAGCACCGACTTAAGACAGGGGTTATGGAGACACACCTTC. Protein product: CASTDLRQGLWRHTF. Filled out from reference TRBV2 and TRBJ1-2, the complete variable domain reads EPEVTQTPSHQVTQMGQEVILRCVPISNHLYFYWYRQILGQKVEFLVSFYNNEISEKSEIFDDQFSVERPDGSNFTLKIRSTKLEDSAMYFCASTDLRQGLWRHTFGSGTRLTVV.